These 13 T cell receptor beta chains were sequenced from one sample in a study of Ad26.COV2.S vaccination and SARS-CoV-2 variants. As to treatment: some 20 received Ad26.COV2.S at low or high dose, single or two shots; 5 received placebo; per-sample allocation not given. Samples were taken on day 63 after the first vaccine or placebo injection. The assay was immunoSEQ multiplex PCR, and TCRdb's table has in-frame clones only and misses some. The sample shows more than 300,000 clones, 88% of them seen only once. Here the sequenced sample was peripheral blood, taken in a trial of Ad26.COV2.S vaccine versus placebo. All receptors derive from a person aged 18-65 years who received the Ad26.COV2.S COVID-19 vaccine or a placebo.

The chain is built from TRBV25-1 and TRBJ1-2; D gene uncertain. The length of the CDR3 is 16 residues. The V end lost 5 bases, the J end lost 2 bases, and 18 bases lay between the germline ends. From germline, CDR1 is MGHDK and CDR2 SYGVNS. The CDR3 protein is CASSLSSPVGNYGYTF. For the CDR3, the DNA is TGTGCCAGCAGTCTTTCTTCTCCGGTAGGGAACTATGGCTACACCTTC.

The chain employs TRBV28 and TRBJ1-5; tentative D call: TRBD1 (5 bases). The CDR3 length is 15 residues. V lost 7 bases and J lost 0, with 13 bases in between. Per germline, CDR1 MDHEN and CDR2 SYDVKM. The CDR3: CASTQPGSSNQPQHF. The CDR3 DNA reads as TGTGCCAGCACCCAACCAGGGTCTAGCAATCAGCCCCAGCATTTT. Based on the CDR3 plus reference TRBV28 and TRBJ1-5, the full variable domain is DVKVTQSSRYLVKRTGEKVFLECVQDMDHENMFWYRQDPGLGLRLIYFSYDVKMKEKGDIPEGYSVSREKKERFSLILESASTNQTSMYLCASTQPGSSNQPQHFGDGTRLSIL.

This clone has a single count. The chain combines TRBV18 with TRBJ2-5; perhaps TRBD2 as D (5 bases). The germline V and J ends were trimmed by 0 bases and 5 bases, with 7 bases remaining between them. The CDR3 length is 13 residues. Germline V CDR1 and CDR2: KGHSH, LQKENI. The CDR3 DNA reads as TGTGCCAGCTCACCACCACGAGGGGAGACCCAGTACTTC. It yields the protein CASSPPRGETQYF.

The chain couples TRBV7-3 to TRBJ2-5; D might be TRBD2 (5 bases). Germline lookup yields CDR1 SGHTA and CDR2 FQGTGA. The CDR3 is made up of 14 amino acids. V was clipped by 3 bases and J by 0 bases, with 8 bases between them. In DNA, the CDR3 is TGTGCCAGCAGCTTCTCCGGGAACCAAGAGACCCAGTACTTC. The encoded protein is CASSFSGNQETQYF.

This clone was observed a handful of times. The rearrangement joins TRBV9 to TRBJ2-3; possibly TRBD1 for D (6 bases). V lost 10 bases and J lost 2, with 17 bases in between. Germline V gives CDR1 SGDLS, CDR2 YYNGEE. The CDR3 extends over 14 amino acids. The CDR3: CASGVQADTDTQYF. The CDR3 coding sequence is TGTGCCTCAGGGGTACAGGCCGACACAGATACGCAGTATTTT.

The chain carries TRBV6-2 or TRBV6-3 and TRBJ2-7; TRBD1 aligns across 7 bases. Trimming at V came to 6 bases and at J to 4 bases, leaving 18 bases not matched to a gene. CDR3 length equals 17 residues. Germline V gene data show CDR1 as MNHEY and CDR2 as SVGEGT. The CDR3 spells CASSHSRRQGGRYEQYF. The CDR3 nucleotides are TGTGCCAGCAGCCACTCCCGAAGACAGGGCGGTAGGTACGAGCAGTACTTC.

About this clone: One junction end disagrees with the germline gene, perhaps due to a read error. The chain carries TRBV6-5 and TRBJ2-7, with a possible D match to TRBD1 (5 bases). CDR1 and CDR2 (germline): MNHEY, SVGAGI. The CDR3 consists of 15 residues. DNA of the CDR3: TGTGCCAGCAGTAACTCAGGGCTGGATGATCAAAAGCAGTACTTC. Translation: CASSNSGLDDQKQYF.

The CDR3 DNA reads as TGTGCCAGCAGCCCGGGGGCTGATGAGCAGTTCTTC. This translates into CASSPGADEQFF. The V gene is TRBV28, the J gene TRBJ2-1, with D perhaps assigned TRBD1 or TRBD2 (6 bases each). Germline V gene lookup returns CDR1 MDHEN and CDR2 SYDVKM. The V end lost 6 bases, the J end lost 8 bases, and 11 bases lay between the germline ends. The CDR3 runs 12 residues. The full variable domain, in which reference TRBV28 and TRBJ2-1 provide the parts outside the CDR3, is DVKVTQSSRYLVKRTGEKVFLECVQDMDHENMFWYRQDPGLGLRLIYFSYDVKMKEKGDIPEGYSVSREKKERFSLILESASTNQTSMYLCASSPGADEQFFGPGTRLTVL.

This chain joins TRBV28 and TRBJ2-7; D call uncertain. The germline V and J ends were trimmed by 2 bases and 3 bases, with 5 bases remaining between them. Looked up from germline, CDR1 is MDHEN and CDR2 is SYDVKM. The CDR3 has 12 residues. CDR3 protein: CASSLGDYEQYF. The CDR3 DNA follows: TGTGCCAGCAGTTTAGGGGACTACGAGCAGTACTTC.

In its sample, this clone was seen once. The genes are TRBV7-3 and TRBJ1-2; a weak D match, TRBD1 (6 bases). V was trimmed by 3 bases and J by 5 bases, leaving 10 bases between them. Germline CDR1 reads SGHTA; CDR2 reads FQGTGA. The CDR3 is 13 residues long. The CDR3 spells CASSLDREYGYTF. CDR3 nucleotides: TGTGCCAGCAGCTTGGACAGAGAGTATGGCTACACCTTC.

Note on this clone: Other DNA sequences in this sample translate to the same CDR3. This rearrangement joins TRBV3-1 (or the pseudogene TRBV3-2) to TRBJ1-2; D is uncertain. The germline gives CDR1 LGHDT, CDR2 YNNKEL (reference sequence). The CDR3 totals 12 residues. Trimming shortened V by 1 base and J by 8 bases, and 8 bases separated the two germline ends. The CDR3 sequence is CASSQGPGGYTF. CDR3 in DNA: TGTGCCAGCAGCCAAGGCCCAGGCGGCTACACCTTC.

As for this clone: Other DNA sequences in this specimen translate into the identical CDR3. The chain combines TRBV19 with TRBJ1-5, with 7 bases fitting TRBD1. Germline loops: CDR1 LNHDA, CDR2 SQIVND (reference sequence). Trimming removed 5 bases from V and 5 bases from J; junction bases left unmatched: 3. This CDR3 comprises 13 residues. The CDR3 loop reads CASSLTGDQPQHF. The CDR3 coding sequence is TGTGCCAGTAGTCTTACAGGGGATCAGCCCCAGCATTTT.

The chain joins TRBV28 to TRBJ2-7; D may be TRBD1 (6 bases). Germline V CDR1 and CDR2: MDHEN, SYDVKM. The length of the CDR3 is 16 residues. V dropped 7 bases and J dropped 0 bases, with 19 bases sitting between them. CDR3 DNA: TGTGCCAGCACCCTTCTCCGACTGGACAGCTCCTACGAGCAGTACTTC. Translation gives CASTLLRLDSSYEQYF.